This TCR beta chain was sequenced for a study of T-cell reconstitution after alpha-beta-depleted transplantation in children. Findings and caveats of the study: At one year after transplant, newly produced T cells mostly accounted for T-cell counts and diversity. Where some patients showed high TCRbeta diversity at day 60, it came from recipient T cells and thymic progenitors that had survived. By about two months after transplant, alpha-beta T cells reportedly arose from several hundred graft clones that had expanded.

This clonotype was detected only a few times. Its antigen remains unknown. Unique molecular identifiers were incorporated into the prepared TCRbeta library. TCRdb redid the calling of the PCR reads with MiXCR, one entry per CDR3 protein. This table holds roughly 340,000 distinct CDR3 sequences, under 20% found once. Trimming shortened V by 7 bases and J by 2 bases, and 15 bases separated the two germline ends. This CDR3 is built from 14 residues. Germline V lookup: CDR1 MNHNS, CDR2 SASEGT. This chain links TRBV6-1 with TRBJ2-7; the D gene is possibly TRBD2 (6 bases). This sequence originates from a male patient aged 2 to 9 who had a stem cell transplant for acute lymphoblastic leukemia, so the T cells may come from the graft donor. Material: PBMCs, mostly from graft donor cells, obtained 360 days after TCRalphabeta/CD19-depleted stem cell transplant. The CDR3 is CASIGRELTYEQYF. The CDR3 DNA follows: TGTGCCAGCATAGGTCGGGAGCTGACCTACGAGCAGTACTTC.